These 14 T cell receptor beta chains were all obtained from the same sample, sequenced in a study. TCRdb itself ran the RT-PCR reads through MiXCR, one entry per CDR3 protein. The table lists 550,000 to 750,000 distinct CDR3 sequences, 14% of them singletons. Sequenced material: memory CD4+ T cells from blood. The origin of the receptors is a female donor in good health, serving as a healthy control.

This chain's CDR3 is CASSTNGPKTNEKLFF. The DNA for the CDR3 is TGTGCCAGCAGTACGAATGGACCAAAAACTAATGAAAAACTGTTTTTT. The rearrangement uses TRBV12-3 or TRBV12-4 and TRBJ1-4; D call uncertain. The V and J ends lost 5 bases and 1 base respectively, with 14 bases between them. The CDR3 loop spans 16 amino acids.

This clonotype was seen at least ten times. V is TRBV12-3 or TRBV12-4 and J is TRBJ2-5; D is ambiguous. The germline V and J ends were trimmed by 3 bases and 2 bases, with 10 bases remaining between them. CDR3 length: 14 residues. The CDR3 is CASSLRWNQETQYF. Written as DNA, the CDR3 is TGTGCCAGCAGTTTGCGGTGGAATCAAGAGACCCAGTACTTC.

In its sample, this clonotype was seen a few times. V and J are TRBV12-3 or TRBV12-4 and TRBJ1-3, with a tentative D call TRBD1 (6 bases). V was clipped by 6 bases and J by 10 bases, with 13 bases between them. The CDR3 extends over 12 amino acids. The CDR3 region is CASRALGGTIYF. The CDR3 coding sequence is TGTGCCAGCAGGGCCCTAGGGGGGACCATATATTTT.

This clonotype was seen a few times. The chain combines TRBV12-3 or TRBV12-4 with TRBJ2-7, with 7 bases fitting TRBD1. V lost 5 bases to trimming and J lost 6 bases; unmatched junction nucleotides: 7. This CDR3 contains 13 residues. The CDR3 DNA reads as TGTGCCAGCAGTCGACAGGGTGGTCGCGAGCAGTACTTC. Amino acids: CASSRQGGREQYF.

This clonotype has just a few counts. The rearrangement joins TRBV12-3 or TRBV12-4 to TRBJ2-5; possible D gene TRBD2, 5 bases. The germline V and J ends were trimmed by 5 bases and 1 base, with 8 bases remaining between them. The CDR3 extends over 13 amino acids. Here the CDR3 reads CASSNLAQETQYF. The DNA for the CDR3 is TGTGCCAGCAGTAATCTAGCCCAAGAGACCCAGTACTTC.

This chain connects TRBV20-1 to TRBJ2-5, with 10 positions matching TRBD2. The CDR3 has 18 residues. The V and J ends lost 0 bases and 5 bases, in that order; junction bases with no gene match: 15. Germline CDR1 DFQATT, CDR2 SNEGSKA (reference sequence). The CDR3 DNA reads TGCAGTGCTAGAGATCTTTTGAGCGGGAGGGCCGTGGTGGAGACCCAGTACTTC. Translated, it gives CSARDLLSGRAVVETQYF.

As to this clonotype: Just one base apart from a much larger clone, this may be a read error. The chain has TRBV12-3 or TRBV12-4 and TRBJ2-1; D might be TRBD1 (5 bases). This CDR3 has 14 amino acids. V lost 2 bases, J lost 9 bases, and 14 bases lay in between. CDR3 residues: CASSLSTARGEQFF. CDR3 nucleotides: TGTGCCAGCAGTTTATCAACGGCTAGGGGTGAGCAGTTCTTC.

Details on this clonotype: An end of the junction differs from the germline gene, which may be a read error. The chain combines TRBV10-3 with TRBJ1-4; tentative D call: TRBD1 (5 bases). The CDR3 totals 15 residues. Germline V gene sequence: CDR1 ENHRY, CDR2 SYGVKD. CDR3 in DNA: TGTGCCATCTCCCCCCAGGGCATGGCTAATAAAAAACTGTTTTTT. Its protein product is CAISPQGMANKKLFF.

In its sample, this clonotype was seen many times. V is TRBV18 and J is TRBJ1-6; maybe TRBD1 (6 bases). The CDR3 has 13 amino acids. Trimming cost V 6 bases and J 8 bases, with 11 bases left between them. CDR1 is KGHSH and CDR2 is LQKENI in the germline V gene. This CDR3 is CASSPGADSPLHF. CDR3 coding DNA: TGTGCCAGCTCCCCAGGGGCTGATTCACCCCTCCACTTT.

In this sample, this clonotype turned up many times. The chain recombines TRBV20-1 with TRBJ2-1, with TRBD1 as a possible D gene (5 bases). The germline CDR1 and CDR2 sequences are DFQATT and SNEGSKA (reference sequence). The germline V and J ends were trimmed by 5 bases and 9 bases, with 11 bases remaining between them. The CDR3 totals 11 residues. CDR3 amino acids: CSAPRAGEQFF. The CDR3 DNA follows: TGCAGTGCTCCCAGGGCCGGTGAGCAGTTCTTC.

Ten or more counts support this clonotype. V is TRBV5-1 and J is TRBJ2-1, with D perhaps TRBD2 (6 bases). This CDR3 region has 12 residues. Trimming removed 2 bases from V and 13 bases from J, with 13 bases in between. Per the germline V gene, CDR1 is SGHRS and CDR2 is YFSETQ. The CDR3 coding sequence is TGCGCCAGCAGCTTTGCCGGGACTGTCCAGTTCTTC. It codes for CASSFAGTVQFF.

This clonotype was seen a handful of times. The V call is TRBV7-9, the J call TRBJ1-6; D might be TRBD1 (6 bases). CDR3 length: 15 residues. Per germline, CDR1 SEHNR and CDR2 FQNEAQ (reference sequence). Trimming shortened V by 8 bases and J by 8 bases, and 19 bases separated the two germline ends. CDR3 protein: CASFAPDEGDSPLHF. The DNA of the CDR3 is TGTGCCAGCTTCGCACCCGATGAGGGGGATTCACCCCTCCACTTT.

This clonotype was found many times. This sequence joins TRBV7-2 and TRBJ1-2; 7 bases are shared with TRBD1. There are 15 residues in the CDR3. V lost 5 bases, J lost 10 bases, and 16 bases stayed unmatched. Germline CDR1 and CDR2: SGHTA and FQGNSA. CDR3 in DNA: TGTGCCAGCAGCCCACAACGGGGGACAGTCGGTGACTACACCTTC. Protein product: CASSPQRGTVGDYTF. The full variable domain, in which reference TRBV7-2 and TRBJ1-2 provide the parts outside the CDR3, is GAGVSQSPSNKVTEKGKDVELRCDPISGHTALYWYRQSLGQGLEFLIYFQGNSAPDKSGLPSDRFSAERTGGSVSTLTIQRTQQEDSAVYLCASSPQRGTVGDYTFGSGTRLTVV.

A note on this clonotype: At one boundary the junction diverges from the germline segment, which might be a read error. The V call is TRBV5-1, the J call TRBJ2-3; 7 positions match TRBD1. CDR1 is SGHRS, CDR2 YFSETQ, per germline. CDR3 length: 17 amino acids. CDR3 sequence: CASSSSPTGKSTNTQYF. The DNA for the CDR3 is TGCGCCAGCAGCTCGTCCCCGACAGGGAAGAGCACAAATACGCAGTATTTT.